This TCR beta chain was obtained from a study of beta chain features in type 1 diabetes. Turning to the study itself: Healthy donors, compared against patients, showed similar age, gender and cell yields.

Study-level points and caveats: Shorter templates might be favored by PCR, equally in patients and controls. TCRB CDR3s from Type 1 diabetes patients were moderately but significantly shorter in all four CD4+ subsets. Using cDNA template may skew counts toward highly expressing activated cells.

A word on this clone: Its target is not known.

The investigators reverse transcribed all of the isolated RNA, so they sequenced expressed TCRB transcripts. Libraries were prepared by immunoSEQ multiplex PCR; TCRdb keeps only in-frame clonotypes and omits some of them. The table lists over 200,000 clones, about a tenth of them singletons. Germline V lookup: CDR1 ENHRY, CDR2 SYGVKD. Losses at the gene ends were 11 bases for V and 3 bases for J; bases not matched to a gene: 7. The CDR3 spans 13 residues. Sequencing was performed on naive CD4+ T cells from blood. The genes are TRBV10-3 and TRBJ2-7; TRBD1 aligns across 10 bases. This clonotype was obtained from a man aged 25-45 years with type 1 diabetes. The DNA of the CDR3 is TGTGCCGTACTAGGACAGGGGGACTACGAGCAGTACTTC. It codes for CAVLGQGDYEQYF.